These 9 T cell receptor beta chains came from one sample sequenced in a study of brain metastases from non-small cell lung cancer. TCRdb keeps only in-frame clones here, not all; method: immunoSEQ multiplex PCR. The sample lists a few thousand clones, around 83% occurring once. Sequenced material: tissue from a brain metastasis. Receptors were obtained from a donor at least 40 years old with non-small cell lung cancer.

The rearrangement uses TRBV12-3 or TRBV12-4 and TRBJ1-1, with 7 positions matching TRBD1. The CDR3 is made up of 12 amino acids. The trim removed 5 bases at V and 10 bases at J, leaving 7 bases unmatched. The CDR3 bases are TGTGCCAGCAGTCTACAGGGGACCGGAGCTTTCTTT. Amino acid sequence: CASSLQGTGAFF.

The gene calls are TRBV7-8 and TRBJ1-1; the match to TRBD1 covers 9 bases. J was trimmed by 4 bases and V by 6 bases; bases with no gene match: 9. Germline CDR1 SGHVS, CDR2 FQNEAQ. This CDR3 comprises 15 residues. The DNA of the CDR3 is TGTGCCAGCAGTATAAACAGGGGGCAGGGCACTGAAGCTTTCTTT. Its translation is CASSINRGQGTEAFF.

The chain carries TRBV7-9 and TRBJ2-5; D ambiguous. Trimming stripped 5 bases from V and 4 bases from J, with 5 bases between. Germline CDR1 is SEHNR and CDR2 is FQNEAQ (reference sequence). The CDR3 is made up of 11 amino acids. CDR3 DNA: TGTGCCAGCAGCGCCAGAGAGACCCAGTACTTC. Protein sequence: CASSARETQYF.

The V call is TRBV28, the J call TRBJ2-2; 7 positions match TRBD2. V was pared by 6 bases and J by 3 bases, with 4 bases of the junction left unmatched. From germline, CDR1 is MDHEN and CDR2 SYDVKM. The CDR3 is 14 amino acids. CDR3 protein: CASRGGIYTGELFF. In DNA, the CDR3 is TGTGCCAGCAGGGGGGGGATTTACACCGGGGAGCTGTTTTTT.

The count of this clone is one. The rearrangement uses TRBV18 and TRBJ1-2, with D tentatively TRBD1 (6 bases). CDR3 length: 14 residues. V was trimmed by 2 bases and J by 4 bases, leaving 11 bases between them. Germline V gives CDR1 KGHSH, CDR2 LQKENI. CDR3 in amino acids: CASSPLGGPYGYTF. DNA for the CDR3: TGTGCCAGCTCACCATTGGGGGGCCCCTATGGCTACACCTTC.

This clone was seen a single time. V is TRBV5-1 and J is TRBJ2-3; D perhaps matches TRBD2 (5 bases). The germline CDR1 and CDR2 sequences are SGHRS and YFSETQ. This CDR3 comprises 14 residues. The V gene lost 2 bases and the J gene lost 0 bases, with 7 bases spanning the gap. DNA for the CDR3: TGCGCCAGCAGCTTCACGGGGAGCACAGATACGCAGTATTTT. It encodes CASSFTGSTDTQYF.

The CDR3 is CASRNRALDEQYF. The CDR3 DNA reads as TGCGCCAGCAGAAACAGAGCCCTAGACGAGCAGTACTTC. The rearrangement uses TRBV5-1 and TRBJ2-7, with D unclear. The CDR3 loop spans 13 amino acids. Germline V gene sequence: CDR1 SGHRS, CDR2 YFSETQ. V was clipped by 5 bases and J by 5 bases, with 14 bases between them.

The chain carries TRBV7-2 and TRBJ1-2; TRBD1 aligns across 7 bases. The trim removed 1 base at V and 6 bases at J, leaving 8 bases unmatched. Germline CDR1 reads SGHTA; CDR2 reads FQGNSA. The CDR3 extends over 15 amino acids. CDR3 sequence (DNA): TGTGCCAGCAGCTTAGGACAGGGTGGAGACGATGGCTACACCTTC. The encoded protein is CASSLGQGGDDGYTF. Complete variable domain (other parts from reference TRBV7-2 and TRBJ1-2): GAGVSQSPSNKVTEKGKDVELRCDPISGHTALYWYRQSLGQGLEFLIYFQGNSAPDKSGLPSDRFSAERTGGSVSTLTIQRTQQEDSAVYLCASSLGQGGDDGYTFGSGTRLTVV.

V and J are TRBV7-2 and TRBJ1-5; D remains unclear. Germline values: CDR1 SGHTA, CDR2 FQGNSA. Deletions cut 4 bases from V and 9 bases from J, with 13 bases between. The CDR3 runs 13 residues. The DNA for the CDR3 is TGTGCCAGCAGCTCGGCCGCCGAGGGGCCCCAGCATTTT. This translates into CASSSAAEGPQHF.